Each of the 20 T cell receptor beta chains below was sequenced from the same sample in a study of early T cells in non-severe SARS-CoV-2 infection. TCRdb re-derived calls from the 5' RACE reads in MiXCR, one entry per CDR3 protein. The sample consists of around 75,000 distinct CDR3 sequences, about 9.4% of them appearing once. Sequencing used whole blood. These TCRs come from an adult who was a healthcare worker with PCR-confirmed SARS-CoV-2 infection or an uninfected control (not recorded which).

This clonotype was detected many times. CDR3 residues: CATSVTGTWGTGELFF. CDR3 nucleotide sequence: TGTGCCACCAGTGTAACTGGCACCTGGGGGACCGGGGAGCTGTTTTTT. The chain couples TRBV24-1 to TRBJ2-2, with D perhaps matching TRBD1 or TRBD2 (5 bases each). This CDR3 is built from 16 residues. V gave up 5 bases and J gave up 5 bases, with 17 bases separating them. Germline CDR1 reads KGHDR; CDR2 reads SFDVKD.

This clonotype was counted a few times. V and J are TRBV28 and TRBJ2-5; a possible D gene is TRBD1 (6 bases). Germline V gene data show CDR1 as MDHEN and CDR2 as SYDVKM. V shed 2 bases and J shed 4 bases, with 14 bases lying between them. The CDR3 consists of 15 residues. The CDR3 spells CASSLRQAVGETQYF. CDR3 coding DNA: TGTGCCAGCAGTTTACGACAGGCGGTAGGAGAGACCCAGTACTTC.

The rearrangement links TRBV20-1 to TRBJ2-3; no definite D call. The germline CDR1 and CDR2 sequences are DFQATT and SNEGSKA (reference sequence). The V end was cut by 3 bases, the J end by 4 bases, with 17 bases between. This CDR3 comprises 15 residues. CDR3: CSASSTHHRADTQYF. CDR3 DNA: TGCAGTGCTAGTAGTACCCACCATCGGGCAGATACGCAGTATTTT.

The sample holds many counts of this clonotype. The gene calls are TRBV7-9 and TRBJ2-1; D is unresolved. V was trimmed by 5 bases and J by 7 bases, leaving 6 bases between them. The CDR3 is 11 amino acids. CDR1 is SEHNR, CDR2 FQNEAQ, per germline (reference sequence). The CDR3 DNA sequence: TGTGCCAGCAGCCAGCGAAATGAGCAGTTCTTC. Protein product: CASSQRNEQFF.

In this sample, this clonotype turned up many times. The chain links TRBV3-1 to TRBJ2-7; D uncertain. CDR3 length equals 12 residues. The ends were cut back, 1 base at V and 6 bases at J, with 7 bases in the middle. Per the germline V gene, CDR1 is LGHDT and CDR2 is YNNKEL (reference sequence). The chain's CDR3 is CASSQAESEQYF. CDR3 DNA sequence: TGTGCCAGCAGCCAAGCAGAATCCGAGCAGTACTTC.

The chain links TRBV29-1 to TRBJ1-1; TRBD1 is a possible D gene (6 bases). V dropped 7 bases and J dropped 1 base, with 13 bases sitting between them. The V gene's germline CDR1 is SQVTM and CDR2 ANQGSEA. This CDR3 spans 13 amino acids. The CDR3 coding sequence is TGCAGCGCTGAGACAGGCCAGAACACTGAAGCTTTCTTT. It codes for CSAETGQNTEAFF.

This chain links TRBV4-2 with TRBJ2-7, with 9 bases lining up with TRBD2. The V segment lost 3 bases and the J segment 6 bases; nucleotides outside the gene matches: 12. This CDR3 comprises 16 residues. Germline V gives CDR1 LGHNA, CDR2 YNFKEQ. The CDR3, as DNA: TGTGCCAGCAGCCACGGAACTCGGCGGGAGGGCCCCGAGCAGTACTTC. Translation gives CASSHGTRREGPEQYF.

This clonotype was detected many times. V and J are TRBV12-5 and TRBJ2-4; 7 bases are a match to TRBD1. Germline CDR1 and CDR2: LGHNT and FRNRAP. After removal of 3 bases from V and 13 bases from J, the junction contained 6 bases not matched to a gene. This CDR3 has 12 amino acids. DNA for the CDR3: TGTGCTAGTGGTTTAACGACAGGGCAACAGTACTTC. Its translation: CASGLTTGQQYF.

The J gene is TRBJ1-2, the V gene TRBV20-1; 9 bases match TRBD1. The junction had 8 bases not matched to a gene; V was cut back by 3 bases and J by 0 bases. The CDR3 consists of 16 residues. The germline V gene encodes CDR1 DFQATT and CDR2 SNEGSKA (reference sequence). CDR3 sequence reads: CSARAGTGLANYGYTF. CDR3 DNA: TGCAGTGCTAGGGCCGGGACAGGGTTAGCTAACTATGGCTACACCTTC.

At least ten counts were recorded for this clonotype. The rearrangement joins TRBV7-2 to TRBJ2-7; TRBD2 agrees at 7 bases. The germline gives CDR1 SGHTA, CDR2 FQGNSA. The CDR3 contains 13 residues. The J segment lost 5 bases and the V segment lost 0 bases, leaving 1 base of the junction unmatched. The CDR3 sequence is CASSLAREDEQYF. The DNA of the CDR3 is TGTGCCAGCAGCTTAGCCCGGGAGGACGAGCAGTACTTC.

In this sample, this clonotype turned up many times. V is TRBV7-2 and J is TRBJ2-5, with 8 positions matching TRBD1. The CDR3 has 13 residues. The junction had 4 bases not matched to a gene; V was cut back by 5 bases and J by 5 bases. The germline gives CDR1 SGHTA, CDR2 FQGNSA. CDR3 protein: CASSQTGVETQYF. The CDR3 DNA reads as TGTGCCAGCAGCCAGACAGGGGTCGAGACCCAGTACTTC.

The gene calls are TRBV20-1 and TRBJ2-3; 7 bases are shared with TRBD2. Trimming at V came to 6 bases and at J to 3 bases, leaving 12 bases not matched to a gene. This CDR3 contains 15 residues. Looked up from germline, CDR1 is DFQATT and CDR2 is SNEGSKA (reference sequence). The chain's CDR3 is CSARGSGETTDTQYF. The CDR3 DNA sequence: TGCAGTGCGCGGGGGTCGGGGGAGACTACAGATACGCAGTATTTT.

In its sample, this clonotype was seen a few times. The V and J genes are TRBV6-2 or TRBV6-3 and TRBJ2-2; TRBD2 might be the D (5 bases). This CDR3 contains 15 residues. Trimming took off 2 bases at V and 3 bases at J, with 10 bases between the two ends. Looked up from germline, CDR1 is MNHEY and CDR2 is SVGEGT. CDR3 amino acids: CASSYLDYDTGELFF. The CDR3 DNA follows: TGTGCCAGCAGTTACCTTGACTATGACACCGGGGAGCTGTTTTTT.

This clonotype occurred a few times. The chain has TRBV2 and TRBJ1-1; D is possibly TRBD1 (6 bases). From germline, CDR1 is SNHLY and CDR2 FYNNEI. There are 13 residues in the CDR3. Trimming shortened V by 6 bases and J by 4 bases, and 12 bases separated the two germline ends. The DNA of the CDR3 is TGTGCCAGCAGCCTTACAGGGAGCACTGAAGCTTTCTTT. The encoded protein is CASSLTGSTEAFF.

This clonotype was recorded at least ten times. The chain uses TRBV5-1 and TRBJ1-1, with 10 positions matching TRBD1. The CDR3 consists of 14 residues. Germline V gene sequence: CDR1 SGHRS, CDR2 YFSETQ. The V and J ends lost 3 bases and 3 bases, in that order; junction bases with no gene match: 2. The CDR3 DNA sequence: TGCGCCAGCAGCTCCGGGACAGGGGACACTGAAGCTTTCTTT. Translation gives CASSSGTGDTEAFF.

The J gene is TRBJ2-7, the V gene TRBV6-6; perhaps D is TRBD1 or TRBD2 (5 bases each). The CDR3 length is 13 residues. Germline V gene sequence: CDR1 MNHNY, CDR2 SVGAGI (reference sequence). The germline V and J ends were trimmed by 5 bases and 3 bases, with 11 bases remaining between them. The DNA of the CDR3 is TGTGCCAGCAGTCGGGACCATAACTACGAGCAGTACTTC. Its translation is CASSRDHNYEQYF.

At least ten counts were recorded for this clonotype. V and J are TRBV5-1 and TRBJ1-4; TRBD1 is a possible D gene (6 bases). This CDR3 comprises 17 residues. Germline CDR1 SGHRS, CDR2 YFSETQ. The V end was cut by 6 bases, the J end by 4 bases, with 22 bases between. The CDR3 here is CASTVTGPGVGNEKLFF. The CDR3 region has the DNA TGCGCCAGCACCGTCACAGGGCCCGGGGTTGGTAATGAAAAACTGTTTTTT. The full variable domain, completed using reference TRBV5-1 and TRBJ1-4, is KAGVTQTPRYLIKTRGQQVTLSCSPISGHRSVSWYQQTPGQGLQFLFEYFSETQRNKGNFPGRFSGRQFSNSRSEMNVSTLELGDSALYLCASTVTGPGVGNEKLFFGSGTQLSVL.

This clonotype has at least ten counts. Here the CDR3 DNA reads TGTGCCAGCAGCTTAGGCTATGTAAACACTGAAGCTTTCTTT. It encodes CASSLGYVNTEAFF. The gene calls are TRBV7-2 and TRBJ1-1; no clear D. The CDR3 contains 14 residues. Germline loops: CDR1 SGHTA, CDR2 FQGNSA. V lost 1 base, J lost 2 bases, and 8 bases lay in between. The variable domain in full, completed from reference TRBV7-2 and TRBJ1-1, reads GAGVSQSPSNKVTEKGKDVELRCDPISGHTALYWYRQSLGQGLEFLIYFQGNSAPDKSGLPSDRFSAERTGGSVSTLTIQRTQQEDSAVYLCASSLGYVNTEAFFGQGTRLTVV.

This clonotype was detected many times. The chain links TRBV3-1 to TRBJ1-1; D may be TRBD1 (6 bases). Germline lookup yields CDR1 LGHDT and CDR2 YNNKEL (reference sequence). V was cut by 4 bases and J by 2 bases, with 14 bases left in between. CDR3 length equals 15 residues. Written as DNA, the CDR3 is TGTGCCAGCAGCCCCGGACAGAGTCCTAACACTGAAGCTTTCTTT. It is translated as CASSPGQSPNTEAFF.

This clonotype was observed many times. V and J are TRBV4-1 and TRBJ1-4; the match to TRBD1 covers 9 bases. The CDR3 is made up of 15 amino acids. Germline loops: CDR1 MGHRA, CDR2 YSYEKL. Unmatched junction bases numbered 9, after V lost 3 bases and J lost 10 bases. DNA of the CDR3: TGCGCCAGCAGCCAGCCGGACAGGGGAGTAGCAAAACTGTTTTTT. Its translation is CASSQPDRGVAKLFF.